Each of the 26 T cell receptor beta chains below was sequenced from the same sample in a study of blood T cells in healthy people across ages. Through a sample-barcoded 5' primer and a J-beta primer mix, a second PCR was run for 7 to 11 cycles. TCRdb analysed the 5' RACE reads with MiXCR anew, one entry per CDR3 protein. Altogether about 720,000 distinct CDR3 sequences are present, roughly 25% being singletons, with the ten largest covering more than 3%. The same data also went into a second study, on T cells of mothers and their children.

The material sequenced was blood. The receptors were gathered from a boy younger than 18 in good health.

This chain joins TRBV3-1 and TRBJ1-2; the D gene is possibly TRBD1 (5 bases). V lost 6 bases and J lost 4, with 21 bases in between. The germline CDR1 and CDR2 sequences are LGHDT and YNNKEL (reference sequence). The CDR3 runs to 16 residues. The DNA of the CDR3 is TGTGCCAGCAGACCGAGGGGAGGCGGGCGAAGCTATGGCTACACCTTC. Residues: CASRPRGGGRSYGYTF.

Details on this clonotype: The conserved phenylalanine or tryptophan normally closing the CDR3 is absent here, so this likely arose from a read error. This sequence joins TRBV7-3 and TRBJ2-1, with TRBD2 identical over 7 bases. Unmatched junction bases numbered 10, after V lost 4 bases and J lost 13 bases. CDR3 length: 13 residues. Germline assignment: CDR1 SGHTA and CDR2 FQGTGA. In nucleotides, the CDR3 is TGTGCCAGCAGCTCGAGCGGGGTCAGCGCCCAGTTCTTA. As protein: CASSSSGVSAQFL.

This clonotype was counted a few times. The genes are TRBV5-1 and TRBJ2-5; D gene unclear. The tail of the sequence fits TRBJ2-1 better, so the J call may be wrong. Germline V gene lookup returns CDR1 SGHRS and CDR2 YFSETQ. This CDR3 has 15 residues. Here the CDR3 DNA reads TGCGCCAGCAGCTTGGCCGCCTGGGTACACAATGAGCAGTTCTTC. Its translation: CASSLAAWVHNEQFF.

Many counts were recorded for this clonotype. Here the CDR3 DNA reads TGTGCCAGCAGCCAAGTCGGAGATACGCAGTATTTT. It is translated as CASSQVGDTQYF. The chain recombines TRBV3-1 with TRBJ2-3, with D unresolved. Trimming shortened V by 1 base and J by 5 bases, and 4 bases separated the two germline ends. Germline CDR1 is LGHDT and CDR2 is YNNKEL (reference sequence). CDR3 length equals 12 residues.

The chain joins TRBV29-1 to TRBJ2-5, with D possibly matching TRBD2 (5 bases). In germline, CDR1 is SQVTM, CDR2 ANQGSEA. This CDR3 is built from 13 residues. V was pared by 2 bases and J by 4 bases, with 11 bases between. CDR3 sequence (DNA): TGCAGCGTTGAAAGCGGTCCCGGAGAGACCCAGTACTTC. Translation: CSVESGPGETQYF.

J is TRBJ2-1 and V is TRBV12-3 or TRBV12-4, with TRBD1 matching over 10 bases. The CDR3 spans 16 residues. V was clipped by 5 bases and J by 8 bases; unmatched bases: 12. CDR3 DNA sequence: TGTGCCAGCAGTGACGCGGACAGGGGGAGTAAGGATGAGCAGTTCTTC. It specifies CASSDADRGSKDEQFF.

On this clonotype: Sequence at one end of the junction differs from germline and may be a read error. For the CDR3, the DNA is TGCGCCGGCAGCTTGGTGGACTCCCAGGAGACCCAGTACTTC. Its protein is CAGSLVDSQETQYF. V and J are TRBV5-1 and TRBJ2-5; TRBD2 might be the D (5 bases). The germline gives CDR1 SGHRS, CDR2 YFSETQ. The CDR3 loop spans 14 amino acids.

This clonotype was observed a handful of times. This sequence joins TRBV6-5 and TRBJ2-5, with D possibly matching TRBD2 (5 bases). V was cut by 0 bases and J by 5 bases, with 13 bases left in between. Germline V gene sequence: CDR1 MNHEY, CDR2 SVGAGI. The CDR3 is 15 residues long. This CDR3 is CASSYSIPPGETQYF. In DNA, the CDR3 is TGTGCCAGCAGTTACTCGATCCCACCGGGGGAGACCCAGTACTTC.

The CDR3 protein is CASTRVATEAFF. For the CDR3, the DNA is TGTGCCAGCACCCGGGTAGCCACTGAAGCTTTCTTT. The chain employs TRBV6-2 or TRBV6-3 and TRBJ1-1; D gene uncertain. Germline V gene lookup returns CDR1 MNHEY and CDR2 SVGEGT. V shed 7 bases and J shed 4 bases, with 10 bases lying between them. This CDR3 is built from 12 residues.

In its sample, this clonotype was seen many times. The CDR3 here is CASTTPPRGEQFF. CDR3 DNA: TGTGCCAGCACGACACCTCCTCGGGGTGAGCAGTTCTTC. This chain joins TRBV6-4 and TRBJ2-1; TRBD2 might be the D (5 bases). V was shortened by 7 bases and J by 9 bases, with 16 bases between the two germline ends. This CDR3 is 13 amino acids long. Germline CDR1 reads MRHNA; CDR2 reads SNTAGT.

The CDR3 region has the DNA TGCGCCAGCAGCTTGGACCCTTCTATCAGCGAGCAGTACTTC. This gives the protein CASSLDPSISEQYF. V usage is TRBV5-1 and J usage is TRBJ2-7, with unresolved D. Germline values: CDR1 SGHRS, CDR2 YFSETQ. The V end lost 0 bases, the J end lost 6 bases, and 13 bases lay between the germline ends. The CDR3 is 14 residues long.

This chain uses TRBV6-4 with TRBJ2-1; 9 bases fit TRBD2. This CDR3 region has 16 residues. Unmatched junction bases numbered 5, after V lost 3 bases and J lost 2 bases. Germline V CDR1 and CDR2: MRHNA, SNTAGT. CDR3 nucleotide sequence: TGTGCCAGCAGTGATAGCGGGAGTAATCCCTACAATGAGCAGTTCTTC. It yields the protein CASSDSGSNPYNEQFF.

With respect to this clonotype: A junction boundary mismatches the germline segment, possibly from a read error. The chain links TRBV20-1 to TRBJ2-7, with 11 bases identical to TRBD2. In germline, CDR1 is DFQATT, CDR2 SNEGSKA (reference sequence). CDR3 length equals 17 residues. The CDR3 region has the DNA TGCAGTGCTAGAGGGTTCCTAGCGGGAGGCCCTATCTACGGGCAGTACTTC. Protein: CSARGFLAGGPIYGQYF.

As to this clonotype: An end of the junction does not agree with germline; a read error may underlie this. The gene calls are TRBV6-1 and TRBJ2-3; 7 bases align to TRBD2. Germline values: CDR1 MNHNS, CDR2 SASEGT. The CDR3 covers 16 residues. The DNA of the CDR3 is TGTGCCAGCAATAGGGCGGGAGAGTGGGGATCAGATACACAGTATTTT. This gives the protein CASNRAGEWGSDTQYF.

The V gene is TRBV20-1, the J gene TRBJ1-4; possibly TRBD1 for D (5 bases). The V gene's germline CDR1 is DFQATT and CDR2 SNEGSKA (reference sequence). This CDR3 spans 14 amino acids. Trimming pared 2 bases from V and 4 bases from J, leaving 11 bases between. The CDR3 protein is CSARSGPGNEKLFF. The CDR3 DNA follows: TGCAGTGCTAGATCGGGACCGGGTAATGAAAAACTGTTTTTT.

The chain links TRBV9 to TRBJ2-7; no reliable D call. Looked up from germline, CDR1 is SGDLS and CDR2 is YYNGEE. The V gene lost 2 bases and the J gene lost 5 bases, with 14 bases spanning the gap. The CDR3 covers 14 residues. The CDR3 DNA follows: TGTGCCAGCAGCGTTAGTACGGTTCCACACGAGCAGTACTTC. Its protein product is CASSVSTVPHEQYF. The full variable domain, its missing parts supplied by reference TRBV9 and TRBJ2-7, is DSGVTQTPKHLITATGQRVTLRCSPRSGDLSVYWYQQSLDQGLQFLIQYYNGEERAKGNILERFSAQQFPDLHSELNLSSLELGDSALYFCASSVSTVPHEQYFGPGTRLTVT.

This clonotype appeared a few times. The chain carries TRBV7-9 and TRBJ2-5; 10 bases align to TRBD1. The J call could be wrong; TRBJ2-7 is a better fit for the DNA end. The CDR3 runs 15 residues. CDR1 SEHNR and CDR2 FQNEAQ come from the germline V gene (reference sequence). In DNA, the CDR3 is TGTGCCAGCAGCTTAGCCGGGACAGGGGACTACGAGCAGTACTTC. Encoded protein: CASSLAGTGDYEQYF.

The chain links TRBV7-2 to TRBJ1-3; D gene uncertain. Germline values: CDR1 SGHTA, CDR2 FQGNSA. The CDR3 is made up of 15 amino acids. The V end was cut by 5 bases, the J end by 4 bases, with 15 bases between. CDR3: CASSTLGRTGNTIYF. The DNA of the CDR3 is TGTGCCAGCAGCACTCTCGGGAGAACGGGAAACACCATATATTTT.

The chain recombines TRBV6-5 with TRBJ2-5; D is perhaps TRBD2 (6 bases). CDR1 is MNHEY, CDR2 SVGAGI, per germline. Trimming removed 6 bases from V and 5 bases from J, with 16 bases in between. The CDR3 has 14 amino acids. CDR3 coding DNA: TGTGCCAGCAGATCCTCGGAGCGGGTGGAGACCCAGTACTTC. This translates into CASRSSERVETQYF.

This clonotype has only a few counts. The genes are TRBV15 and TRBJ2-6; maybe TRBD1 (6 bases). The V gene's germline CDR1 is LNHNV and CDR2 YYDKDF (reference sequence). This CDR3 is built from 15 residues. Trimming stripped 5 bases from V and 0 bases from J, with 8 bases between. The CDR3 region has the DNA TGTGCCACCAGCGCGGACAGCTCTGGGGCCAACGTCCTGACTTTC. Amino acids: CATSADSSGANVLTF.

This clonotype has just one count. The gene calls are TRBV29-1 and TRBJ1-1, with D maybe TRBD1 (5 bases). Germline values: CDR1 SQVTM, CDR2 ANQGSEA. The CDR3 consists of 13 residues. Trimming removed 0 bases from V and 10 bases from J, with 15 bases in between. CDR3 sequence: CSVEDQQESGAFF. The DNA for the CDR3 is TGCAGCGTTGAAGATCAACAGGAAAGCGGAGCTTTCTTT.

This chain uses TRBV20-1 with TRBJ1-3, with D possibly being TRBD1 (5 bases). The CDR3 has 13 residues. Per the germline V gene, CDR1 is DFQATT and CDR2 is SNEGSKA (reference sequence). The ends were cut back, 6 bases at V and 0 bases at J, with 9 bases in the middle. CDR3 DNA sequence: TGCAGTGCAAAAGACAGCTCTGGAAACACCATATATTTT. Protein product: CSAKDSSGNTIYF.

The gene calls are TRBV5-6 and TRBJ2-5, with 9 bases that match TRBD1. The tail of the sequence fits TRBJ2-1 better, so the J call may be wrong. In germline, CDR1 is SGHDT, CDR2 YYEEEE. The CDR3 is 20 amino acids. Here the CDR3 DNA reads TGTGCCAGCAGCATTTTTCCGCCACGAGATACAGGGGGCACCTACAATGAGCAGTTCTTC. Its protein is CASSIFPPRDTGGTYNEQFF.

The chain uses TRBV24-1 and TRBJ2-5; 7 nucleotides agree with TRBD2. Germline lookup yields CDR1 KGHDR and CDR2 SFDVKD. CDR3 size: 17 residues. V gave up 4 bases and J gave up 1 base; unmatched junction bases: 11. The CDR3 reads CATSDLRRGGGQETQYF. The CDR3 bases are TGTGCCACCAGTGACCTCCGACGCGGGGGTGGCCAAGAGACCCAGTACTTC.

This clonotype was seen a handful of times. The gene calls are TRBV12-3 or TRBV12-4 and TRBJ1-2, with 12 bases lining up with TRBD1. V was pared by 6 bases and J by 5 bases, with 16 bases of the junction left unmatched. This CDR3 region has 18 residues. CDR3 amino acids: CASSLAGTGGPGRYGYTF. The CDR3 DNA reads as TGTGCCAGCAGCTTGGCCGGGACAGGGGGCCCGGGGAGGTATGGCTACACCTTC.

CDR3 DNA sequence: TGCGCCAGCAGCCAAGAGGCCGAGGACAACAATGAGCAGTTCTTC. As protein: CASSQEAEDNNEQFF. The chain carries TRBV4-1 and TRBJ2-1; a possible D gene is TRBD1 (5 bases). This CDR3 has 15 amino acids. Trimming pared 0 bases from V and 5 bases from J, leaving 11 bases between. CDR1 and CDR2 (germline): MGHRA, YSYEKL.